These 12 T cell receptor beta chains originate from one sample sequenced in a study of cytomegalovirus exposure and HLA in healthy donors. Both 60 Vbeta primers and 13 Jbeta primers went into the PCR. This table comes from immunoSEQ multiplex PCR, and its TCRdb copy is limited to in-frame clones, with some not included. The sample has about 200,000 clones, roughly three quarters seen once. Sequenced: PBMCs. These receptors all come from a male donor in good health and CMV-seropositive.

The gene calls are TRBV29-1 and TRBJ2-2; 9 positions agree with TRBD1. Germline values: CDR1 SQVTM, CDR2 ANQGSEA. With V trimmed by 6 bases and J by 1 base, 3 bases remained unmatched. The CDR3 spans 14 residues. The chain's CDR3 is CSVRTGENTGELFF. The CDR3, as DNA: TGCAGCGTCCGGACAGGGGAGAACACCGGGGAGCTGTTTTTT.

This chain joins TRBV9 and TRBJ2-4; TRBD1 matches at 8 bases. Germline V CDR1 and CDR2: SGDLS, YYNGEE. V was pared by 3 bases and J by 13 bases, with 9 bases of the junction left unmatched. The CDR3 consists of 13 residues. For the CDR3, the DNA is TGTGCCAGCAGCGCTCAATCCACAGGGGGGCAGTACTTC. Its protein is CASSAQSTGGQYF.

This CDR3 reads CASKGAGTLNTEAFF. The CDR3 DNA is TGTGCCAGCAAGGGGGCAGGGACCTTGAACACTGAAGCTTTCTTT. The chain combines TRBV6-1 with TRBJ1-1; 7 bases are a match to TRBD1. Germline CDR1 and CDR2: MNHNS and SASEGT. The CDR3 sequence is 15 residues long. The V segment lost 7 bases and the J segment 0 bases; nucleotides outside the gene matches: 8.

The V call is TRBV4-1, the J call TRBJ1-6; TRBD1 matches 7 bases. CDR3 length equals 15 residues. Germline V CDR1 and CDR2: MGHRA, YSYEKL. Losses at the gene ends were 4 bases for V and 13 bases for J; bases not matched to a gene: 13. DNA for the CDR3: TGCGCCAGCAGCCTGAGTGACAGGGCCGAGGTGCCCCTCCACTTT. The encoded protein is CASSLSDRAEVPLHF.

Worth noting for this clone: Other DNA sequences in this sample translate to the same CDR3. The rearrangement joins TRBV15 to TRBJ1-4, with a tentative D call TRBD1 (5 bases). This CDR3 contains 14 residues. The germline gives CDR1 LNHNV, CDR2 YYDKDF (reference sequence). Trimming stripped 2 bases from V and 3 bases from J, with 7 bases between. CDR3 in DNA: TGTGCCACCAGCAGACAGGGCTCTAATGAAAAACTGTTTTTT. Amino acids: CATSRQGSNEKLFF. Variable domain in full (rest from reference TRBV15 and TRBJ1-4): DAMVIQNPRYQVTQFGKPVTLSCSQTLNHNVMYWYQQKSSQAPKLLFHYYDKDFNNEADTPDNFQSRRPNTSFCFLDIRSPGLGDTAMYLCATSRQGSNEKLFFGSGTQLSVL.

This clone appeared a single time. V usage is TRBV5-1 and J usage is TRBJ1-1, with D hard to call. The germline V gene encodes CDR1 SGHRS and CDR2 YFSETQ. The V end lost 2 bases, the J end lost 10 bases, and 15 bases lay between the germline ends. The CDR3 runs to 13 residues. The CDR3 loop reads CASSLDKPWAAFF. CDR3 in DNA: TGCGCCAGCAGCTTAGACAAGCCATGGGCAGCTTTCTTT.

The chain uses TRBV19 and TRBJ1-3; no definite D call. CDR1 and CDR2 from the germline V gene are LNHDA and SQIVND (reference sequence). V was shortened by 1 base and J by 0 bases, with 10 bases between the two germline ends. The CDR3 runs 16 residues. The CDR3 DNA reads as TGTGCCAGTAGTATAGGGTTTCTGAGCTCTGGAAACACCATATATTTT. Encoded protein: CASSIGFLSSGNTIYF.

This clone occurred once. The J gene is TRBJ1-5, the V gene TRBV27; 10 bases align to TRBD1. The CDR3 is 15 residues long. Germline CDR1 MNHEY, CDR2 SMNVEV (reference sequence). Trimming removed 3 bases from V and 6 bases from J; junction bases left unmatched: 5. The CDR3 bases are TGTGCCAGCAGTTTGGGACAGGGGTTTGGTCAGCCCCAGCATTTT. Translation gives CASSLGQGFGQPQHF.

This clone was seen a single time. The chain carries TRBV5-4 and TRBJ2-5; weak D call: TRBD2 (6 bases). V was trimmed by 2 bases and J by 7 bases, leaving 15 bases between them. This CDR3 is built from 14 residues. Germline values: CDR1 SGHNT, CDR2 YYREEE (reference sequence). The CDR3: CASSFVAGRGTQYF. The CDR3, as DNA: TGTGCCAGCAGCTTCGTCGCGGGGCGGGGGACCCAGTACTTC.

This rearrangement joins TRBV28 to TRBJ1-4; perhaps TRBD1 as D (5 bases). Deletions cut 7 bases from V and 5 bases from J, with 8 bases between. Germline V gene data show CDR1 as MDHEN and CDR2 as SYDVKM. The CDR3 is 12 amino acids. In nucleotides, the CDR3 is TGTGCCAGCAATGCAGGGAATGAAAAACTGTTTTTT. Amino acids: CASNAGNEKLFF.

This chain uses TRBV9 with TRBJ2-6; 11 positions match TRBD1. Germline V gene data show CDR1 as SGDLS and CDR2 as YYNGEE. This CDR3 spans 18 amino acids. V shed 4 bases, J shed 4 bases, and the junction held 10 bases outside the gene matches. DNA of the CDR3: TGTGCCAGCAGCCCCCGGACAGGGGGCCCCTCAGGGGCCAACGTCCTGACTTTC. It yields the protein CASSPRTGGPSGANVLTF.

The gene calls are TRBV27 and TRBJ1-2; the D is unclear. The germline V gene has CDR1 MNHEY and CDR2 SMNVEV (reference sequence). V lost 3 bases, J lost 2 bases, and 7 bases lay in between. CDR3 length equals 13 residues. CDR3: CASSFAQNYGYTF. CDR3 DNA sequence: TGTGCCAGCAGTTTCGCCCAGAACTATGGCTACACCTTC.